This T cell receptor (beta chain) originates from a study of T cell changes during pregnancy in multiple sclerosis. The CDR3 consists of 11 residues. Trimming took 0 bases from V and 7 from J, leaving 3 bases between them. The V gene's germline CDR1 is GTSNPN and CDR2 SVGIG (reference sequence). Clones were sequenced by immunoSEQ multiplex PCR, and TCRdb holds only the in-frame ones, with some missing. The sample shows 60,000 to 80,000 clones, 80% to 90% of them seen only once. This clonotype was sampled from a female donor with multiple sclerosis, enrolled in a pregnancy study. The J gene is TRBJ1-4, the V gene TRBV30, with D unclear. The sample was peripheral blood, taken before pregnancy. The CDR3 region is CAWSVREKLFF. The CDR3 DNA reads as TGTGCCTGGAGTGTGCGTGAAAAACTGTTTTTT.